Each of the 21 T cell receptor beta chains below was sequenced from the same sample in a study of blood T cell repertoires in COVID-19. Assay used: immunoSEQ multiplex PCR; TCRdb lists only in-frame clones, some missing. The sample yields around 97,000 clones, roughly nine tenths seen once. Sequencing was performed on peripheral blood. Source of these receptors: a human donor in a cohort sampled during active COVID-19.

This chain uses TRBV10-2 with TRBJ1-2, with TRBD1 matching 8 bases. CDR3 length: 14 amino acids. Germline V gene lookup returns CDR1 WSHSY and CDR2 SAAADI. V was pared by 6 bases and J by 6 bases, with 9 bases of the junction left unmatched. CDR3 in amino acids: CASSPTGGSHGYTF. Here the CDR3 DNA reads TGCGCCAGCAGCCCCACAGGGGGTTCTCATGGCTACACCTTC.

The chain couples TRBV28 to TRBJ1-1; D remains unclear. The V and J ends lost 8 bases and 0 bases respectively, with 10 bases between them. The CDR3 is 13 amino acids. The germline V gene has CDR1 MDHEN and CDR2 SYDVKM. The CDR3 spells CASRTEMNTEAFF. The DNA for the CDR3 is TGTGCCAGCCGTACAGAAATGAACACTGAAGCTTTCTTT. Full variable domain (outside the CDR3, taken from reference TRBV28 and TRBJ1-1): DVKVTQSSRYLVKRTGEKVFLECVQDMDHENMFWYRQDPGLGLRLIYFSYDVKMKEKGDIPEGYSVSREKKERFSLILESASTNQTSMYLCASRTEMNTEAFFGQGTRLTVV.

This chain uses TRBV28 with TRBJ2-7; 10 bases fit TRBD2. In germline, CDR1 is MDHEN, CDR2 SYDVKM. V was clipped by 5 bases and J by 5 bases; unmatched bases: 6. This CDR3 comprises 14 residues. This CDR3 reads CASSPSGRADEQYF. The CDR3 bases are TGTGCCAGCAGTCCGAGCGGGAGGGCCGACGAGCAGTACTTC.

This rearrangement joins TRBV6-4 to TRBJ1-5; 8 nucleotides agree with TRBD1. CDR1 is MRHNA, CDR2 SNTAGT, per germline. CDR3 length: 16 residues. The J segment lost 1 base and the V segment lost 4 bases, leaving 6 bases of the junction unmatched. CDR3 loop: CASSVPRGQSNQPQHF. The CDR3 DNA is TGTGCCAGCAGTGTACCCAGGGGGCAAAGCAATCAGCCCCAGCATTTT.

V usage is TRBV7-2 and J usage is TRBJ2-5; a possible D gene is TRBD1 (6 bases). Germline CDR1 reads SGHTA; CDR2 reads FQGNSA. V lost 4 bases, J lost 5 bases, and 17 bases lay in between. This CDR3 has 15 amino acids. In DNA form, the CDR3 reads TGTGCCAGCAGCTACCAACAGGGACCTGGGGAGACCCAGTACTTC. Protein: CASSYQQGPGETQYF.

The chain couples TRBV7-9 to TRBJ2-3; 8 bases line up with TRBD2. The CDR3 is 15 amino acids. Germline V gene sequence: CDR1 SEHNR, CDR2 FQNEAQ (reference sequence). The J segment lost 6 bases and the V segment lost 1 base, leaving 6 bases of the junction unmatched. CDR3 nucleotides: TGTGCCAGCAGCTTAGTTGGTAGCGGGGCTGATACGCAGTATTTT. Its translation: CASSLVGSGADTQYF. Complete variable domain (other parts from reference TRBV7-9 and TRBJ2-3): DTGVSQNPRHKITKRGQNVTFRCDPISEHNRLYWYRQTLGQGPEFLTYFQNEAQLEKSRLLSDRFSAERPKGSFSTLEIQRTEQGDSAMYLCASSLVGSGADTQYFGPGTRLTVL.

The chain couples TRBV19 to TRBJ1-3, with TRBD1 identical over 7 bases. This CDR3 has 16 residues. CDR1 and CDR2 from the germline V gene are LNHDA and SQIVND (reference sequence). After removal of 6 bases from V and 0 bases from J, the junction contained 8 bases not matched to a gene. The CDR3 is CASRRDSTFSGNTIYF. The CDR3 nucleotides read TGTGCCAGTAGGAGGGACAGTACTTTCTCTGGAAACACCATATATTTT.

The CDR3 is CASAEQDRRTDTQYF. CDR3 nucleotide sequence: TGTGCCAGCGCCGAACAGGACAGGCGAACAGATACGCAGTATTTT. J is TRBJ2-3 and V is TRBV27; 7 positions agree with TRBD1. In germline, CDR1 is MNHEY, CDR2 SMNVEV (reference sequence). After removal of 8 bases from V and 3 bases from J, the junction contained 11 bases not matched to a gene. The CDR3 is 15 residues long.

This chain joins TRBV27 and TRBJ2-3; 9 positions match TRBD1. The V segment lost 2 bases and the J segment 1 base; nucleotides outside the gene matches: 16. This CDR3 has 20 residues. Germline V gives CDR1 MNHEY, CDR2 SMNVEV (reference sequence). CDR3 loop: CASSLRMGTGQGLRTDTQYF. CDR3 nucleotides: TGTGCCAGCAGTTTACGGATGGGAACGGGACAGGGCCTACGCACAGATACGCAGTATTTT.

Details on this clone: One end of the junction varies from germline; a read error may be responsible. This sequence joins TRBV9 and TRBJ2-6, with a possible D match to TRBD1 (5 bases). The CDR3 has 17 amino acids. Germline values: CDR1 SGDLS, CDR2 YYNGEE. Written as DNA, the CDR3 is TGTGCCAGCAGCGTAGCTTATAGCAGGGCTGGCGCCAACGTCCTGACTTTC. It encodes CASSVAYSRAGANVLTF. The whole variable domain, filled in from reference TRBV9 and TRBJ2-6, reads DSGVTQTPKHLITATGQRVTLRCSPRSGDLSVYWYQQSLDQGLQFLIQYYNGEERAKGNILERFSAQQFPDLHSELNLSSLELGDSALYFCASSVAYSRAGANVLTFGAGSRLTVL.

CDR3 nucleotide sequence: TGTGCCACCAGATTTGGAACTAGTCCCGACACAGATACGCAGTATTTT. Translation: CATRFGTSPDTDTQYF. This rearrangement joins TRBV24-1 to TRBJ2-3; TRBD2 is a possible D gene (5 bases). Germline V gene lookup returns CDR1 KGHDR and CDR2 SFDVKD. The CDR3 extends over 16 amino acids. V lost 7 bases to trimming and J lost 2 bases, with 18 bases between them.

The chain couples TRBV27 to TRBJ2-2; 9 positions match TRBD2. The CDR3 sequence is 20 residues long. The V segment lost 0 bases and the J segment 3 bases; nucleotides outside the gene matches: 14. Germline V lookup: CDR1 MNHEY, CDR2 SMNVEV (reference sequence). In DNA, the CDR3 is TGTGCCAGCAGTTTATCGTACGATAGGCTAGCGGGATTCCACACCGGGGAGCTGTTTTTT. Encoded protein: CASSLSYDRLAGFHTGELFF.

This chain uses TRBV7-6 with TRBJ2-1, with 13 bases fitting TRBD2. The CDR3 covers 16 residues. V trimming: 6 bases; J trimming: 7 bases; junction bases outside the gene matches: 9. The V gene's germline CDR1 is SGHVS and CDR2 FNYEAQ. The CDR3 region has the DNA TGTGCCAGCAGTTCAACCGGGACTAGCGGGGTGAATGAGCAGTTCTTC. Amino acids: CASSSTGTSGVNEQFF.

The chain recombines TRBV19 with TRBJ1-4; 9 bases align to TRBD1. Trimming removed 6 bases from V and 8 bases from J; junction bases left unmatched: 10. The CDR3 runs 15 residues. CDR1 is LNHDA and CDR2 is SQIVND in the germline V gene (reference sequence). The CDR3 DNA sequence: TGTGCCAGTAGAGCCGGTGGGACAGGGACGGAAAAACTGTTTTTT. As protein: CASRAGGTGTEKLFF.

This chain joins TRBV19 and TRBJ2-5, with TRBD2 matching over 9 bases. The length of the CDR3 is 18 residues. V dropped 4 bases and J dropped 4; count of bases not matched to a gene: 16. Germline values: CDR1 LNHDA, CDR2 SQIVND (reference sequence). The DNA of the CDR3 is TGTGCCAGTAGTACAAACCCGATGGCGGGGGGGTTTCGAGAGACCCAGTACTTC. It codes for CASSTNPMAGGFRETQYF.

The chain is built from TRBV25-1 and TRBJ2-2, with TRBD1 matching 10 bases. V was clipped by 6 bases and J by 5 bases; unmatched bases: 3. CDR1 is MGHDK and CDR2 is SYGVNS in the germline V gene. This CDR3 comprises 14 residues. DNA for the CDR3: TGTGCCAGCAGGGACAGGGGGTTGACCGGGGAGCTGTTTTTT. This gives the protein CASRDRGLTGELFF.

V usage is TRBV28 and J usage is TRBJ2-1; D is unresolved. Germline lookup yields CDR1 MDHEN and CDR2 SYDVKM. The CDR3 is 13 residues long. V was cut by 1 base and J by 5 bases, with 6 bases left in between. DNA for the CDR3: TGTGCCAGCAGTTTATATCTCGACAATGAGCAGTTCTTC. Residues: CASSLYLDNEQFF.

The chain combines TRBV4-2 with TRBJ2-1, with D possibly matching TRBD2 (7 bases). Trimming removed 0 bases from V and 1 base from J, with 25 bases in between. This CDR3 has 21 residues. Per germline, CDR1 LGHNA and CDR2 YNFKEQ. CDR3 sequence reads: CASSQDSSSEVGGRSYNEQFF. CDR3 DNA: TGTGCCAGCAGCCAAGATTCCTCTTCGGAAGTGGGGGGGCGGTCCTACAATGAGCAGTTCTTC.

The CDR3 protein is CASSRDNTYEQYF. As DNA, the CDR3 is TGTGCCAGCAGTCGGGACAACACCTACGAGCAGTACTTC. V and J are TRBV6-5 and TRBJ2-7; tentatively, D is TRBD1 (6 bases). The CDR3 consists of 13 residues. Looked up from germline, CDR1 is MNHEY and CDR2 is SVGAGI. Trimming cost V 5 bases and J 2 bases, with 10 bases left between them.

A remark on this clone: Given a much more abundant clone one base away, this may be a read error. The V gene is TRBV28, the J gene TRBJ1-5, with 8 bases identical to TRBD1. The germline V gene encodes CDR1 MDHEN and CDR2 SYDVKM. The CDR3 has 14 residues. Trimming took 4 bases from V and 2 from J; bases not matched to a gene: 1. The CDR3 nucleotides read TGTGCCAGCAGTTCGACAGGGGGCAATCAGCCCCAGCATTTT. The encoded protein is CASSSTGGNQPQHF.

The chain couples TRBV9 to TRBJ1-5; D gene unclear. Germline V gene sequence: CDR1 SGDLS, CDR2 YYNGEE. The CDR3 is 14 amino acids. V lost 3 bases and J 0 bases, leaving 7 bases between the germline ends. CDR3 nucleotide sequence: TGTGCCAGCAGCGGGCAGAATAGCAATCAGCCCCAGCATTTT. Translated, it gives CASSGQNSNQPQHF.